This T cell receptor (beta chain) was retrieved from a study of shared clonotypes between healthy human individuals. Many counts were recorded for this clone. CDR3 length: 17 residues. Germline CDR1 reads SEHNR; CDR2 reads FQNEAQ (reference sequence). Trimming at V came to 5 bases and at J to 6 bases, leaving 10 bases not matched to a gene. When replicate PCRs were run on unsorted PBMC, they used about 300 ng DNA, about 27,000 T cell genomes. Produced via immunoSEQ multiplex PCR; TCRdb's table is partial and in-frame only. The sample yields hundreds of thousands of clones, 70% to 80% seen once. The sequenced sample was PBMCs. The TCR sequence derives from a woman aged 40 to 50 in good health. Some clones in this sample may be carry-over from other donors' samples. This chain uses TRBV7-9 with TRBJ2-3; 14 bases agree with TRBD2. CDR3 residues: CASSPKGLAGASDTQYF. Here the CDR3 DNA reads TGTGCCAGCAGCCCAAAGGGACTAGCGGGAGCTTCGGATACGCAGTATTTT.